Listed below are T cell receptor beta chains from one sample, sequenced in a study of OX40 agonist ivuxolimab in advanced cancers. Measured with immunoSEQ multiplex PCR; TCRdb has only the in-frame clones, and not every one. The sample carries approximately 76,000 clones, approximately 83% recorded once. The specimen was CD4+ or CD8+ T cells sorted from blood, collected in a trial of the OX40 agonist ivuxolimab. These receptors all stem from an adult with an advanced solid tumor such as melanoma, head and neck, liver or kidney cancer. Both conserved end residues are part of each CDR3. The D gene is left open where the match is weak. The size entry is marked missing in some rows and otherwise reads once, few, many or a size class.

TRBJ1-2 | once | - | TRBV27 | TGTGCCAGCAGTTTGGGGGCCTTAAACTATGGCTACACCTTC | CASSLGALNYGYTF
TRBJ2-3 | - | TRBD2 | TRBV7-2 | TGTGCCAGCAGCTTATTTGGCGGGGGGTCCACAGATACGCAGTATTTT | CASSLFGGGSTDTQYF
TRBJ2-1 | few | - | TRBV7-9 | TGTGCCAGCAGCTTACTTGAAACCTACAATGAGCAGTTCTTC | CASSLLETYNEQFF
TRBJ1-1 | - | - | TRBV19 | TGTGCCAGTAGCTCCTGGACTGGCACTGAAGCTTTCTTT | CASSSWTGTEAFF
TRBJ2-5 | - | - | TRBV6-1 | TGTGCCAGCAGTACAGTGGGAGAGACCCAGTACTTC | CASSTVGETQYF
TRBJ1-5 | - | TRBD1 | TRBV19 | TGTGCCAGTAGTAGTGACTCAGGGGGGACAGGGGACGGGAGCAATCAGCCCCAGCATTTT | CASSSDSGGTGDGSNQPQHF
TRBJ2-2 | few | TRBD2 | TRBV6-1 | TGTGCCAGCAGTGAGAGACTAGCCGGGGGACTGAACACCGGGGAGCTGTTTTTT | CASSERLAGGLNTGELFF
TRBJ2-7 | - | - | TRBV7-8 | TGTGCCAGCACCAAGGGACCGAGCTCCTACGAGCAGTACTTC | CASTKGPSSYEQYF
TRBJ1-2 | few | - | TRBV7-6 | TGTGCCAGCAGCTTAGACGGGGATGGCTACACCTTC | CASSLDGDGYTF
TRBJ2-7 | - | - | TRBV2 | TGTGCCAGCAGCCGGGACTCCTACGAGCAGTACTTC | CASSRDSYEQYF
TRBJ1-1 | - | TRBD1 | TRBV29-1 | TGCAGCGCCGGACAGGGTCGGACTGAAGCTTTCTTT | CSAGQGRTEAFF
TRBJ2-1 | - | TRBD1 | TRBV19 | TGTGCCAGTACCCCTACACAGGGGCATGAGCAGTTCTTC | CASTPTQGHEQFF
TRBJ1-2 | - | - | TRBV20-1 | TGCAGTGCTGGCAGGGGCGGCTACACCTTC | CSAGRGGYTF
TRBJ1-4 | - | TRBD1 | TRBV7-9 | TGTGCCAGCAGCGGGACGGACAGGGGTAAATTACTGTTTTTT | CASSGTDRGKLLFF
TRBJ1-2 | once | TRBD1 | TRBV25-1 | TGTGCCAGGCTCAAAATACTACAGGGGGCTTATGGCTACACCTTC | CARLKILQGAYGYTF
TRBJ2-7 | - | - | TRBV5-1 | TGCGCCAGCAAGGCAGGGATGATATACGAGCAGTACTTC | CASKAGMIYEQYF
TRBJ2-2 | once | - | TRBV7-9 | TGTGCCAGCAGCTTAGTACGCGGTTTGAATGCGAACACCGGGGAGCTGTTTTTT | CASSLVRGLNANTGELFF
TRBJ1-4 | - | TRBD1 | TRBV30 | TGTGCCTGGATGGCAGGGGGGAATGAAAAACTGTTTTTT | CAWMAGGNEKLFF
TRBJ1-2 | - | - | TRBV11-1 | TGTGCCAGCAGCTTAACCAGTAAACCTACCTATGGCTACACCTTC | CASSLTSKPTYGYTF
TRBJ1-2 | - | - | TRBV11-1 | TGTGCCAGCAGCTTAGGGGGCGGCTACACCTTC | CASSLGGGYTF
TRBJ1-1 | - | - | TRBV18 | TGTGCCAGCTCCCTTACGGACAGCAAAAACACTGAAGCTTTCTTT | CASSLTDSKNTEAFF
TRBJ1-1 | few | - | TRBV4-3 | TGCGCCAGCAGCCAAGCCCTGGGGGGAGCTGAAGCTTTCTTT | CASSQALGGAEAFF
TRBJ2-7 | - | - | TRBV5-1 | TGCGCCAGCAGGGCGAGCTCCTACGAGCAGTACTTC | CASRASSYEQYF
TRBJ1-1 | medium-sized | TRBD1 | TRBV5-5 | TGTGCCAGCAGCCCGGACAGGGGGCATGGGACTGAAGCTTTCTTT | CASSPDRGHGTEAFF
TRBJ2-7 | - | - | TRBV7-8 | TGTGCCAGCAGTCTTACCGGGAGTCGATACGAGCAGTACTTC | CASSLTGSRYEQYF
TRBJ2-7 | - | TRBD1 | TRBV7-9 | TGTGCCAGCAGCTCGTCTACGGACAGGGCGGTACAGTACTTC | CASSSSTDRAVQYF
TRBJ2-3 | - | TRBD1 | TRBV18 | TGTGCCAGCTCACCCACAAGACAGGGGGCCTCAGATACGCAGTATTTT | CASSPTRQGASDTQYF
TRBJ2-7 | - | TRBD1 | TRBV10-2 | TGCGCCAGCAGTGATGGACAGGGTGGGTACGAGCAGTACTTC | CASSDGQGGYEQYF